The clone carrying this TCR beta chain came up many times. Its antigen is undetermined. Axillary draining lymph nodes of breast cancer patients supplied the node samples. Germline values: CDR1 SEHNR, CDR2 FQNEAQ (reference sequence). The ends were cut back, 5 bases at V and 6 bases at J, with 13 bases in the middle. CDR3 length equals 14 residues. This specimen belongs to a study of breast tumors, draining lymph nodes, adjacent tissues. One entry per CDR3 protein, called by TCRdb with MiXCR from the multiplex PCR reads. The table lists about 230,000 distinct CDR3 sequences, around 32% of them singletons. Study conclusions and caveats: The lymph node origin of tumor T cells was framed as consistent with a hypothesis, not demonstrated. Luminal-like breast cancer showed significantly greater tumor-nontumor repertoire similarity than basal-like breast cancer did.

The TCR comes from a female donor with breast cancer. Some clones in this sample may be carry-over from other donors' samples. Source material: axillary lymph node tissue. V is TRBV7-9 and J is TRBJ1-4; weak D call: TRBD1 (5 bases). The CDR3 reads CASSRGTLYEKLFF. The CDR3 coding sequence is TGTGCCAGCAGCCGCGGGACCCTTTATGAAAAACTGTTTTTT.